This entry is about one T cell receptor (beta chain). V shed 4 bases and J 3 bases; nucleotides not matched to a gene: 13. CDR1 SGHNT and CDR2 YYREEE come from the germline V gene (reference sequence). The CDR3 runs to 16 residues. Original processing notes: Estimates of nucleated cell counts were drawn from the amplification of reference gene primers. Generated by immunoSEQ multiplex PCR, the TCRdb table keeps only in-frame clones and is missing some. Clonal size and the V and J genes are those of that table, whereas D and trimming came from the DNA. The sample comprises over 85,000 clones, nearly 80% of which are singletons, and around 15% rests with the top ten. The entry originates in a study of blood T cell repertoires in COVID-19. As for the study in general: From the United States, Italy and Spain came samples of acute and convalescent COVID-19. Sample material is recorded as cDNA or gDNA derived from T cells, B-cell-depleted T cells, or PBMCs.

The sequencing input was peripheral blood. The TCR originated in a woman older than 75 with active or convalescent COVID-19. The chain links TRBV5-4 to TRBJ2-7, with 7 positions matching TRBD2. The CDR3 DNA sequence: TGTGCCAGCAGCCCAACTAGCGACCTGAGCGGCTACGAGCAGTACTTC. Translation: CASSPTSDLSGYEQYF.